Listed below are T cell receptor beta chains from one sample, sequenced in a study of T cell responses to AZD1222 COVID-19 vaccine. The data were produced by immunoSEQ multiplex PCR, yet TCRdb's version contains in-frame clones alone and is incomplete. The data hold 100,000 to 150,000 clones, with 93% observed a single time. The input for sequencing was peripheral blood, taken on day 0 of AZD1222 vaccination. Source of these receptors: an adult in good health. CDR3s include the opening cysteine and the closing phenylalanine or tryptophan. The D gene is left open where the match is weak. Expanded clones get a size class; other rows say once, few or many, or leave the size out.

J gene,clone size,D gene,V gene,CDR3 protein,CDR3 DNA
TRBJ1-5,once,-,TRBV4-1,CASSPTGSSNQPQHF,TGCGCCAGCAGCCCGACAGGATCGAGCAATCAGCCCCAGCATTTT
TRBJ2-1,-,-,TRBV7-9,CASSFPGGGSADEQFF,TGTGCCAGCAGCTTTCCCGGGGGCGGGAGCGCCGATGAGCAGTTCTTC
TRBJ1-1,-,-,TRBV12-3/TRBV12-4,CASSPFSRTEAFF,TGTGCCAGCAGTCCTTTTAGCAGAACTGAAGCTTTCTTT
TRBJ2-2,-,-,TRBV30,CAWANAGELFF,TGTGCCTGGGCTAATGCCGGGGAGCTGTTTTTT
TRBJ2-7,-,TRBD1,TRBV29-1,CSVTGQFPPYEQYF,TGCAGCGTGACGGGACAGTTCCCCCCCTACGAGCAGTACTTC
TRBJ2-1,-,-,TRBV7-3,CASSNTPNEQFF,TGTGCCAGCAGCAACACGCCCAATGAGCAGTTCTTC
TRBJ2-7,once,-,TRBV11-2,CASGLLYQGQYEQYF,TGTGCCAGCGGCCTTCTGTACCAGGGACAATACGAGCAGTACTTC
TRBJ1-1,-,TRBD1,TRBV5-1,CASSPRTGGNTEAFF,TGCGCCAGCAGCCCAAGGACAGGGGGAAACACTGAAGCTTTCTTT
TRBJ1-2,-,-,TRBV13,CASSKSRGVFGYTF,TGTGCCAGCAGCAAAAGCAGGGGAGTCTTTGGCTACACCTTC
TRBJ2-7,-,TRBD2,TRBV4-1,CASSQEGLISGYEQYF,TGCGCCAGCAGCCAAGAAGGGTTGATTAGCGGGTACGAGCAGTACTTC
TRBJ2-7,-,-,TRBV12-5,CASGLEPPYEQYF,TGTGCTAGTGGTTTGGAACCCCCCTACGAGCAGTACTTC
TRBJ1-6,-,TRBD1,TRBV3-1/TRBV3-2,CASSHRTGGRSPLHF,TGTGCCAGCAGCCACAGGACAGGCGGACGTTCACCCCTCCACTTT
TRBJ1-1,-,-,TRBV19,CASRIDQTANTEAFF,TGTGCCAGTAGGATCGATCAGACAGCGAACACTGAAGCTTTCTTT
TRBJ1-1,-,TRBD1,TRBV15,CATSRDGAGGNTEAFF,TGTGCCACCAGCAGAGATGGGGCAGGGGGAAACACTGAAGCTTTCTTT
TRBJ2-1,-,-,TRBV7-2,CASSLGLAPQSEQFF,TGTGCCAGCAGCTTAGGCCTAGCCCCCCAATCCGAGCAGTTCTTC
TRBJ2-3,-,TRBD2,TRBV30,CAYTTLSGQGTDTQYF,TGTGCCTACACTACCCTTAGCGGGCAGGGCACAGATACGCAGTATTTT
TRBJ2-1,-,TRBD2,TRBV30,CAWCLAGGLNEQFF,TGTGCCTGGTGTCTAGCGGGGGGGTTGAATGAGCAGTTCTTC